This T cell receptor beta chain was sequenced during a study of CD8+CD57+ T cells in acquired aplastic anemia (dated by TCRdb to the late 2010s). For context, the study as a whole: A mean of approximately 3 ug of DNA, ranging from roughly 0.19 to 27.4 ug, was extracted from sorted CD4+ and CD8+ cells. CD8+CD57+ expansion was defined as a frequency above the mean frequency observed in healthy subjects. The paper's findings and limits, for the study overall: Although roughly 29 CD8+ CDR3 sequences were shared by patients and controls, these sequences appeared highly expressed in patients and within the immunodominant clones of patients. CD8+ Simpson's diversity did not differ significantly between patients and healthy controls (P=0.060).

As to this clonotype: The clone's antigen remains unknown. Base-call qualities are not available, and no considerably larger clone is one nucleotide away.

Expansion of CD8+CD57+ cells had been shown by flow cytometry in the patients chosen for sequencing. All patients had severe acquired aplastic anemia diagnosed by International Study of Aplastic Anemia and Agranulocytosis and Camitta criteria. Patients had received no therapy at the time of blood sampling. TCR repertoires of sorted CD4+ and CD8+ blood T cells from severe aplastic anemia patients and healthy subjects were deep-sequenced in the study. Patients were enrolled under clinicaltrials.gov protocols 00001620, 01623167, 00001397, 00071045, 00081523 and 00961064 in the USA. Ficoll-Paque density gradient centrifugation was used to isolate peripheral blood mononuclear cells. Before DNA was extracted, CD4+ and CD8+ T cells were sorted using either FACS or magnetic beads. The germline V gene gives CDR1 as SGHVS and CDR2 as FQNEAQ. At the junction V is shortened by 8 bases and J by 3 bases, with 22 bases in between. Counted from cysteine to phenylalanine, this CDR3 has 17 amino acids. Just CDR3 DNA is preserved here, 51 bases in frame from base 1.

Genomic DNA served as template for TCR beta VDJ combination and CDR3 sequence profiling. An Illumina HiSeq 2000 was the platform used for TCR repertoire sequencing. For the original study's pipeline: TRBV/TRBJ rearrangement plots, CDR3 size and DJ length profiles, and Simpson's diversity index were used to evaluate the repertoires. The most abundant DNA sequence in the deep sequencing data was defined as the immunodominant clone. CDR3 amino acid sequences were screened for sharing across subjects and compared with published repertoires and the VDJdb database. TCRdb handled the public reads itself, with Q25 trimming in fastp and clone calling in MiXCR, and kept productive beta chains. Each record represents a unique CDR3 protein, reported with the most common genes and DNA among its rows. The authors' filters were not applied to this entry. In all, the sample holds more than 150,000 distinct CDR3 sequences, and about 50% of those were seen once. The ten largest clones take up 10% to 15% of the sample.

The sequence came from a human donor with aplastic anemia. Sequenced sample: sorted CD4+, CD8+, or CD8+CD57+ T cells (not recorded which) from PBMCs. The chain is made from TRBV7-8 and TRBJ2-2; the D gene is perhaps TRBD1, on 6 matching bases. The sequence in DNA is TGTGCCAGCTCGCTGGTAGGGGGAATATCGTACACCGGGGAGCTGTTTTTT. It specifies CASSLVGGISYTGELFF.